The T cell receptor (beta chain) described here comes from a study of blood T cell repertoires in COVID-19 (dated by TCRdb to 2018 to 2020). General notes on the study: Samples from collaborators originated in the United States, Italy and Spain and spanned both the acute and convalescent phases of COVID-19. The material from the prospective study consisted of cDNA or gDNA derived from T cells, B-cell-depleted T cells, or PBMCs. Deeply sampled blood TCRbeta repertoires from subjects exposed to, actively infected with, or recovered from COVID-19 were included in the dataset. The repertoires were made available in a free public database intended to serve as a resource for research on the immune response to SARS-CoV-2. Samples were obtained from the ongoing ImmuneRACE study (first 160 participants) and from 1,000 to 1,500 subjects provided by 6 global collaborators. The sample metadata nearly always contained a de-identified subject ID, COVID-19 status, age in years and sex. Where available, HLA class I and class II types were taken from metadata supplied by the sample provider and were not determined by assay-based typing. The investigation overall reported the following: Clinical and demographic metadata were provided uncurated, with the amount varying by source and participant.

TCRbeta CDR3 regions were amplified from genomic DNA by means of the immunoSEQ Assay, a bias-controlled multiplex PCR. The source study handled its data this way. Within the assay, amplification of reference gene primers was used to estimate how many nucleated cells each sample contained. To quantify the absolute abundance of each unique TCRbeta CDR3 rearrangement, sequence reads were collapsed and filtered. For each sample, productive Simpson clonality was calculated as the square root of Simpson's diversity index over productive rearrangements. Held by TCRdb, this immuneACCESS table contains in-frame sequences only and omits some clones. Under half of the omission traces to an unresolved V gene where checked; the cause of the rest is unknown. V, J and clone size reflect that table, while D and trimming were determined from the DNA. In this sample the table shows approximately 190,000 clones, 84% of which occur a single time. The top ten clonotypes cover under 4% of the sample.

At the junction V is shortened by 7 bases and J by 1 base, with 5 bases in between. Based on the germline V gene, the CDR1 and CDR2 sequences are MDHEN and SYDVKM. The CDR3 runs 12 amino acids, cysteine and phenylalanine included. The CDR3 DNA has 36 bases and is translated from base 1. Participants in the prospective study were aged about 18 to 100 years, lived in over 20 United States geographic areas, and enrolled through a virtual design. In the prospective study, cohorts were assigned on the basis of participant-reported clinical history obtained from a screening survey and a study questionnaire. A participant counted as exposed if, within 2 weeks of entering the study, that participant had been in contact with someone who had a PCR-confirmed or clinician-diagnosed COVID-19 case. Mobile phlebotomists in the prospective study collected whole blood, serum and a nasopharyngeal or oropharyngeal swab from every participant. Additional blood draws and questionnaires over an approximately two-month period could optionally be provided by prospective study participants. Blood samples from the prospective study were shipped frozen or at room temperature prior to DNA extraction.

The table lists this clone with a count of one. The clone's antigen remains unknown. No base-level quality is on record; no much larger clone is a single base apart. The TCR comes from a woman in her 30s who had been exposed to COVID-19. This receptor chain uses TRBV28 and TRBJ2-4; possibly the D gene is TRBD1, per 5 matching bases. The sequencing input was PBMCs or T cells enriched from blood (not recorded which). This receptor carries the CDR3 CASTGAKNIQYF. The DNA is TGTGCCAGCACAGGGGCCAAAAACATTCAGTACTTC.